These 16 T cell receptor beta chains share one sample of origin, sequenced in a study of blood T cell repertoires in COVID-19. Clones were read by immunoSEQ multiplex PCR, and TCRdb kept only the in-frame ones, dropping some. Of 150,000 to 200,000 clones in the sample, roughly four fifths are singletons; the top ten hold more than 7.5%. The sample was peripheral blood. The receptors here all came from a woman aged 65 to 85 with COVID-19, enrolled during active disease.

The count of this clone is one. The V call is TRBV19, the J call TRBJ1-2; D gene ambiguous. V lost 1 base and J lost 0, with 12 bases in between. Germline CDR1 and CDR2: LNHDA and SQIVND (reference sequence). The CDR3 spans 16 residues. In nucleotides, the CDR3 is TGTGCCAGTAGTATAGGAGGCCACCCTACTAACTATGGCTACACCTTC. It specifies CASSIGGHPTNYGYTF.

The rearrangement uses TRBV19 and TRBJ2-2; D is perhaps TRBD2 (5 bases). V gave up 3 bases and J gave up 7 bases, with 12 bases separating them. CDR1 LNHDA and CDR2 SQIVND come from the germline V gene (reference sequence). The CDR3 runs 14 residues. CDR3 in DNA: TGTGCCAGTAGTATGGACTTATTTGTCGGGGAGCTGTTTTTT. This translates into CASSMDLFVGELFF.

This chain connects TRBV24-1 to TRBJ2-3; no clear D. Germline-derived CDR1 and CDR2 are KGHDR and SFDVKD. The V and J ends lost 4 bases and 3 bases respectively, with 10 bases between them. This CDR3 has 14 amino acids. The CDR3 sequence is CATSDRSWTDTQYF. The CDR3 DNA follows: TGTGCCACCAGTGACCGGTCCTGGACAGATACGCAGTATTTT.

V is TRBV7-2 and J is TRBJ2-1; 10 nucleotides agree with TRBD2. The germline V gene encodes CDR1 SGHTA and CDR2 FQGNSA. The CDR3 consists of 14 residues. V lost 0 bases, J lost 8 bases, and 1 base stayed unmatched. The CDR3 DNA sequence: TGTGCCAGCAGCTTAGCGACTAGCGGGTATGAGCAGTTCTTC. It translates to CASSLATSGYEQFF.

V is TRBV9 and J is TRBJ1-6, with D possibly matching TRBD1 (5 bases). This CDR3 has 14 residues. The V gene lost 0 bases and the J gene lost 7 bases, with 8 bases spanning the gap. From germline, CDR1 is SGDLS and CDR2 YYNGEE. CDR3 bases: TGTGCCAGCAGCGTAGGACAGCCAAATTCACCCCTCCACTTT. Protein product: CASSVGQPNSPLHF.

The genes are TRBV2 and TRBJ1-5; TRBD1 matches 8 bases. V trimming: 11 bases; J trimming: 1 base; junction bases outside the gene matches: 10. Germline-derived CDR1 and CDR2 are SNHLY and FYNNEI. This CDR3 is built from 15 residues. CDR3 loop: CAGAQGAGSNQPQHF. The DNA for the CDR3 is TGTGCCGGTGCTCAGGGGGCGGGCAGCAATCAGCCCCAGCATTTT.

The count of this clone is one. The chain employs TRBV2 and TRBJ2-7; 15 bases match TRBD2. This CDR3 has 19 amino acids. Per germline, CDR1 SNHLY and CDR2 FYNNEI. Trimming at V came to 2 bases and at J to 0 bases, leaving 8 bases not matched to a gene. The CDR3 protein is CASSEWGLAGGENSYEQYF. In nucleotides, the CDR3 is TGTGCCAGCAGTGAATGGGGACTAGCGGGAGGCGAAAACTCCTACGAGCAGTACTTC.

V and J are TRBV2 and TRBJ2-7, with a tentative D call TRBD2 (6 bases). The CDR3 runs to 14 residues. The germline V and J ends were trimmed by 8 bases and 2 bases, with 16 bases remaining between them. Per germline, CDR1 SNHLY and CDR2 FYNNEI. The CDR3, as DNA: TGTGCCAGCGCCCTCGTACTAGCTACCTACGAGCAGTACTTC. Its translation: CASALVLATYEQYF.

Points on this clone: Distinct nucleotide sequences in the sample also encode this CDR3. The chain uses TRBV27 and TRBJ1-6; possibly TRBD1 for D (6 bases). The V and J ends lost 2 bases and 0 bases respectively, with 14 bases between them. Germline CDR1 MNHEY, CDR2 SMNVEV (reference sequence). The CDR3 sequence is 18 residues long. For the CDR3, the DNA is TGTGCCAGCAGTTTACGAGGGAGGGGGAGCTCCTATAATTCACCCCTCCACTTT. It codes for CASSLRGRGSSYNSPLHF.

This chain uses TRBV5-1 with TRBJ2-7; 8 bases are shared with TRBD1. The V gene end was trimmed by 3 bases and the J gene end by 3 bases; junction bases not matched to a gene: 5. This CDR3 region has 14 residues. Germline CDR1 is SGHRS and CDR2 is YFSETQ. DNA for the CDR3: TGCGCCAGCAGCTCCGGACAGGGAGGCTACGAGCAGTACTTC. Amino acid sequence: CASSSGQGGYEQYF.

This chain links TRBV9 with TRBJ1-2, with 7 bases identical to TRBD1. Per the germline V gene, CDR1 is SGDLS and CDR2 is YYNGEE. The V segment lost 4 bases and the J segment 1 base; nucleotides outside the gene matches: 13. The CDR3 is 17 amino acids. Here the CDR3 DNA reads TGTGCCAGCAGCTCGCCCCGTGGGGACAGCATTAACTATGGCTACACCTTC. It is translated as CASSSPRGDSINYGYTF.

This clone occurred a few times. The CDR3 reads CASRLAGGTGNPFF. CDR3 nucleotides: TGTGCCAGCAGACTAGCGGGGGGTACCGGTAACCCGTTCTTC. This chain uses TRBV6-5 with TRBJ2-1; TRBD2 aligns across 12 bases. The germline gives CDR1 MNHEY, CDR2 SVGAGI. This CDR3 has 14 amino acids. The J segment lost 15 bases and the V segment lost 6 bases, leaving 12 bases of the junction unmatched.

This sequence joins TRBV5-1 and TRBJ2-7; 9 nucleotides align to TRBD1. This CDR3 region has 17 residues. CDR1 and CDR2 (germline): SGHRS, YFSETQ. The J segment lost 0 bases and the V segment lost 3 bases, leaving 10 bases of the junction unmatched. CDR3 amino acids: CASSWKAGTGSSYEQYF. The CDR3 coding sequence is TGCGCCAGCAGCTGGAAAGCCGGGACAGGGAGCTCCTACGAGCAGTACTTC.

The CDR3 reads CASSSPGQGSQYSNQPQHF. CDR3 DNA sequence: TGTGCCAGCAGCTCCCCGGGACAGGGGAGTCAGTATAGCAATCAGCCCCAGCATTTT. The chain uses TRBV7-8 and TRBJ1-5; 10 bases fit TRBD1. The CDR3 is 19 amino acids. Germline CDR1 and CDR2: SGHVS and FQNEAQ. With V trimmed by 4 bases and J by 0 bases, 12 bases remained unmatched.

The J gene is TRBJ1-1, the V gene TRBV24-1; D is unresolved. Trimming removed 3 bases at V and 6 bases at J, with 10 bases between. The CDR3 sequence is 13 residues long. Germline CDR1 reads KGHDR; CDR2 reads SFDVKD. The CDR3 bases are TGTGCCACCAGTGATGTTCTCGGAGCTGAAGCTTTCTTT. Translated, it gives CATSDVLGAEAFF.

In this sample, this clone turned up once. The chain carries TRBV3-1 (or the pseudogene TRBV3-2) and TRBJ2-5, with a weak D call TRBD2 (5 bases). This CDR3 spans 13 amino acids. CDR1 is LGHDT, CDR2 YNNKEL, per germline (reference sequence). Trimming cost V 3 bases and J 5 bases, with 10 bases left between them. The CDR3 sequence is CASSHLGGETQYF. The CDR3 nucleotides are TGTGCCAGCAGCCATCTAGGCGGGGAGACCCAGTACTTC.